This TCR beta chain derives from a study of shared clonotypes between healthy human individuals. Study summary: Donor composition was a couple of women and a few men, aged 18 to 49.

Whole-study findings and limits: Memory subsets generally showed smaller estimated richness than naive subsets did.

CD4+ cells yielded CD45RA+ naive and CD45RA-negative memory subsets. Sequenced by immunoSEQ multiplex PCR; TCRdb stores in-frame clones only, minus some. Of 2 million to 2.5 million clones in the sample, roughly 93% were seen once. This clone was counted only a few times. Its antigen is currently unknown. Germline loops: CDR1 SNHLY, CDR2 FYNNEI. This CDR3 has 11 residues. Trimming cost V 10 bases and J 6 bases; bases outside gene matches: 3. Specimen: naive CD4+ T cells from PBMCs. Subset specified: CD45RA+ positively selected. The TCR sequence derives from a man aged 18 to 29 in good health. Some clones in this sample may be carry-over from other donors' samples. The rearrangement links TRBV2 to TRBJ1-1; 9 bases align to TRBD1. This CDR3 is CATTGGPEAFF. The DNA for the CDR3 is TGTGCCACCACAGGGGGCCCTGAAGCTTTCTTT.